The next 30 T cell receptor beta chains were all read from a single sample in a study of CD8 T cells in Susac syndrome. Random hexamers were used to reverse transcribe an amount of about 0.45 to 1 ug RNA. TCRdb analysed the immunoSEQ multiplex PCR reads with MiXCR anew, one entry per CDR3 protein. The sample has about 210,000 distinct CDR3 sequences; 95% are singletons. The sequenced sample consisted of CD4+ T cells from PBMCs. Receptors originate from a human donor with multiple sclerosis.

This clonotype was counted once. The chain joins TRBV14 to TRBJ2-7; D may be TRBD1 or TRBD2 (5 bases each). The CDR3 has 13 amino acids. The germline CDR1 and CDR2 sequences are SGHDN and FVKESK. Trimming shortened V by 6 bases and J by 6 bases, and 15 bases separated the two germline ends. CDR3 DNA sequence: TGTGCCAGCAGAGGGCAGGGAGTCGCCGAGCAGTACTTC. Protein: CASRGQGVAEQYF.

CDR3 protein: CASSLARTYEQYF. In nucleotides, the CDR3 is TGTGCCAGCAGTTTAGCACGGACCTACGAGCAGTACTTC. The V call is TRBV12-3 or TRBV12-4, the J call TRBJ2-7; D is ambiguous. This CDR3 is 13 amino acids long. Trimming shortened V by 0 bases and J by 2 bases, and 5 bases separated the two germline ends.

The rearrangement uses TRBV29-1 and TRBJ2-1; the D is unclear. V was shortened by 8 bases and J by 2 bases, with 10 bases between the two germline ends. The CDR3 has 12 amino acids. Germline loops: CDR1 SQVTM, CDR2 ANQGSEA. This CDR3 reads CSPDTPYNEQFF. In DNA form, the CDR3 reads TGCAGCCCTGACACTCCCTACAATGAGCAGTTCTTC.

The V gene is TRBV20-1, the J gene TRBJ2-7; 13 bases fit TRBD2. Germline V lookup: CDR1 DFQATT, CDR2 SNEGSKA (reference sequence). The CDR3 runs to 18 residues. With V trimmed by 0 bases and J by 2 bases, 10 bases remained unmatched. The CDR3 reads CSARDRTSGSTSTYEQYF. Written as DNA, the CDR3 is TGCAGTGCTAGAGACCGGACTAGCGGGAGCACTAGTACCTACGAGCAGTACTTC.

The CDR3 loop is CSVRVGLAGGPNGELFF. The CDR3 coding sequence is TGCAGCGTCCGCGTCGGTCTAGCGGGAGGGCCGAACGGGGAGCTGTTTTTT. The chain combines TRBV29-1 with TRBJ2-2; 12 bases line up with TRBD2. The CDR3 contains 17 residues. Germline V gives CDR1 SQVTM, CDR2 ANQGSEA. Unmatched junction bases numbered 15, after V lost 6 bases and J lost 7 bases.

The chain couples TRBV29-1 to TRBJ2-1, with 8 nucleotides matching TRBD2. The CDR3 consists of 13 residues. Germline loops: CDR1 SQVTM, CDR2 ANQGSEA. Trimming removed 6 bases from V and 4 bases from J; junction bases left unmatched: 5. The CDR3 protein is CSVRTSGYNEQFF. CDR3 bases: TGCAGCGTGCGCACTAGCGGATACAATGAGCAGTTCTTC.

The genes are TRBV15 and TRBJ1-1; D unresolved. Trimming took off 0 bases at V and 5 bases at J, with 7 bases between the two ends. Germline values: CDR1 LNHNV, CDR2 YYDKDF (reference sequence). The CDR3 consists of 13 residues. This CDR3 is CATSRELRTEAFF. As DNA, the CDR3 is TGTGCCACCAGCAGAGAGTTGAGAACTGAAGCTTTCTTT.

The CDR3 is CASSLVIGGEQFF. As DNA, the CDR3 is TGTGCCAGCAGCTTAGTGATTGGGGGTGAGCAGTTCTTC. The rearrangement links TRBV7-2 to TRBJ2-1; D possibly matches TRBD1 or TRBD2 (5 bases each). The germline V gene encodes CDR1 SGHTA and CDR2 FQGNSA. V shed 1 base and J shed 9 bases, with 10 bases lying between them. The CDR3 length is 13 residues.

The rearrangement uses TRBV11-2 and TRBJ2-7, with TRBD2 matching 7 bases. Per the germline V gene, CDR1 is SGHAT and CDR2 is FQNNGV. V lost 0 bases to trimming and J lost 6 bases; unmatched junction nucleotides: 2. The CDR3 loop spans 13 amino acids. CDR3 sequence reads: CASSLDPGGEQYF. The CDR3, as DNA: TGTGCCAGCAGCTTAGATCCGGGGGGCGAGCAGTACTTC.

This sequence joins TRBV30 and TRBJ2-7; TRBD1 matches at 7 bases. The CDR3 has 14 residues. In germline, CDR1 is GTSNPN, CDR2 SVGIG (reference sequence). The ends lost 5 bases at V and 7 bases at J; junction bases unmatched: 14. CDR3 sequence (DNA): TGTGCCTGGGACACTAAACAGGGGCCCGGGGAGCAGTACTTC. Translating gives CAWDTKQGPGEQYF.

This chain connects TRBV5-1 to TRBJ2-7; tentative D call: TRBD1 (6 bases). The V gene lost 6 bases and the J gene lost 0 bases, with 13 bases spanning the gap. Germline lookup yields CDR1 SGHRS and CDR2 YFSETQ. The CDR3 covers 14 residues. DNA for the CDR3: TGCGCCAGCAAGATAGGGACAATCTCCTACGAGCAGTACTTC. Its translation is CASKIGTISYEQYF.

The chain combines TRBV29-1 with TRBJ1-3; D is undetermined. The CDR3 covers 14 residues. V dropped 1 base and J dropped 5 bases, with 12 bases sitting between them. Looked up from germline, CDR1 is SQVTM and CDR2 is ANQGSEA. DNA of the CDR3: TGCAGCGTTGAAGTTAGAGGGTTGAGAAACACCATATATTTT. This sequence encodes CSVEVRGLRNTIYF.

The rearrangement links TRBV9 to TRBJ2-3, with a tentative D call TRBD2 (6 bases). V dropped 2 bases and J dropped 6 bases, with 10 bases sitting between them. The CDR3 spans 13 residues. From germline, CDR1 is SGDLS and CDR2 YYNGEE. The CDR3 nucleotides read TGTGCCAGCAGCGTGACTGGGAGGGATACGCAGTATTTT. This sequence encodes CASSVTGRDTQYF.

This clonotype has only one observation. This chain joins TRBV14 and TRBJ2-3; 9 bases map to TRBD2. CDR1 is SGHDN and CDR2 is FVKESK in the germline V gene. This CDR3 has 15 residues. Losses at the gene ends were 4 bases for V and 4 bases for J; bases not matched to a gene: 6. In DNA, the CDR3 is TGTGCCAGCAGCCTACCGGGACTAGCTTCAGATACGCAGTATTTT. This encodes CASSLPGLASDTQYF.

The rearrangement joins TRBV7-9 to TRBJ2-1; D gene unclear. Trimming left V 1 base short and J 12 bases short, with 13 bases between. This CDR3 is 13 amino acids long. From germline, CDR1 is SEHNR and CDR2 FQNEAQ (reference sequence). CDR3 nucleotide sequence: TGTGCCAGCAGCTTAGGCCCCACTGGGCGGCAGTTCTTC. This encodes CASSLGPTGRQFF.

The chain combines TRBV7-9 with TRBJ1-1; D remains unclear. The V and J ends lost 5 bases and 1 base respectively, with 14 bases between them. The CDR3 is 15 residues long. CDR1 is SEHNR and CDR2 is FQNEAQ in the germline V gene (reference sequence). The CDR3 protein is CASSVNPGSNTEAFF. CDR3 nucleotide sequence: TGTGCCAGCAGCGTCAACCCGGGATCGAACACTGAAGCTTTCTTT.

CDR3 in DNA: TGTGCCAGCAGCTACGGACTAGCCGGGGAGCTGTTTTTT. This codes for CASSYGLAGELFF. The V gene is TRBV3-1, the J gene TRBJ2-2, with 7 bases matching TRBD2. V shed 5 bases, J shed 6 bases, and the junction held 3 bases outside the gene matches. The germline gives CDR1 LGHDT, CDR2 YNNKEL (reference sequence). The CDR3 consists of 13 residues.

The chain uses TRBV15 and TRBJ2-2; D call uncertain. Deletions cut 2 bases from V and 7 bases from J, with 8 bases between. The length of the CDR3 is 13 residues. Germline values: CDR1 LNHNV, CDR2 YYDKDF (reference sequence). CDR3 nucleotide sequence: TGTGCCACCAGCAGACAGATCGGCGGGGAGCTGTTTTTT. It is translated as CATSRQIGGELFF.

This chain joins TRBV28 and TRBJ2-4; D is undetermined. The CDR3 runs to 15 residues. The germline V gene encodes CDR1 MDHEN and CDR2 SYDVKM. V lost 5 bases and J 8 bases, leaving 19 bases between the germline ends. The CDR3 reads CASSEPVGAQDIQYF. DNA of the CDR3: TGTGCCAGCAGTGAGCCTGTGGGCGCACAAGACATTCAGTACTTC. Full variable domain (remainder filled in from reference TRBV28 and TRBJ2-4): DVKVTQSSRYLVKRTGEKVFLECVQDMDHENMFWYRQDPGLGLRLIYFSYDVKMKEKGDIPEGYSVSREKKERFSLILESASTNQTSMYLCASSEPVGAQDIQYFGAGTRLSVL.

CDR3 DNA sequence: TGTGCCAGCAGTGTACAGGGGGCGGCGGGGGAGCTGTTTTTT. As protein: CASSVQGAAGELFF. The gene calls are TRBV6-5 and TRBJ2-2; 9 positions match TRBD1. The J segment lost 8 bases and the V segment lost 5 bases, leaving 6 bases of the junction unmatched. This CDR3 contains 14 residues. Looked up from germline, CDR1 is MNHEY and CDR2 is SVGAGI.

V usage is TRBV7-2 and J usage is TRBJ2-3; TRBD2 matches 8 bases. The CDR3 spans 14 residues. The germline CDR1 and CDR2 sequences are SGHTA and FQGNSA. The V segment lost 11 bases and the J segment 6 bases; nucleotides outside the gene matches: 13. CDR3: CAVNIAGTRDTQYF. The CDR3 nucleotides are TGTGCCGTCAACATAGCGGGGACCCGCGATACGCAGTATTTT.

The J gene is TRBJ2-5, the V gene TRBV15; 8 bases line up with TRBD2. CDR1 and CDR2 from the germline V gene are LNHNV and YYDKDF (reference sequence). The V gene end was trimmed by 5 bases and the J gene end by 5 bases; junction bases not matched to a gene: 10. The CDR3 loop spans 15 amino acids. This CDR3 reads CATSSRPGGRETQYF. In DNA form, the CDR3 reads TGTGCCACCAGCTCCCGACCGGGAGGGCGGGAGACCCAGTACTTC. The full variable domain, rest sourced from reference TRBV15 and TRBJ2-5, is DAMVIQNPRYQVTQFGKPVTLSCSQTLNHNVMYWYQQKSSQAPKLLFHYYDKDFNNEADTPDNFQSRRPNTSFCFLDIRSPGLGDTAMYLCATSSRPGGRETQYFGPGTRLLVL.

This rearrangement joins TRBV23-1 to TRBJ2-5, with D tentatively TRBD1 or TRBD2 (5 bases each). TRBV23-1 is flagged as an ORF with uncertain function. CDR3 length: 16 residues. The V end lost 0 bases, the J end lost 4 bases, and 15 bases lay between the germline ends. CDR3 protein: CASSQSLREQAETQYF. The DNA of the CDR3 is TGCGCCAGCAGTCAATCGTTGAGGGAACAGGCAGAGACCCAGTACTTC.

The V gene is TRBV28, the J gene TRBJ2-7; TRBD2 is a possible D gene (6 bases). V was pared by 4 bases and J by 4 bases, with 17 bases between. Looked up from germline, CDR1 is MDHEN and CDR2 is SYDVKM. The CDR3 sequence is 15 residues long. The CDR3 region is CASSYPDLRGYEQYF. In nucleotides, the CDR3 is TGTGCCAGCAGTTATCCGGACTTGCGGGGTTACGAGCAGTACTTC. Variable domain in full (rest from reference TRBV28 and TRBJ2-7): DVKVTQSSRYLVKRTGEKVFLECVQDMDHENMFWYRQDPGLGLRLIYFSYDVKMKEKGDIPEGYSVSREKKERFSLILESASTNQTSMYLCASSYPDLRGYEQYFGPGTRLTVT.

The genes are TRBV9 and TRBJ2-7; TRBD1 matches at 7 bases. V gave up 4 bases and J gave up 0 bases; unmatched junction bases: 4. The CDR3 runs 14 residues. Per germline, CDR1 SGDLS and CDR2 YYNGEE. CDR3 region: CASSPTGYSYEQYF. CDR3 nucleotide sequence: TGTGCCAGCAGCCCGACAGGGTACTCCTACGAGCAGTACTTC.

The chain carries TRBV9 and TRBJ2-5; D gene ambiguous. Germline CDR1 is SGDLS and CDR2 is YYNGEE. The CDR3 length is 14 residues. The V gene lost 0 bases and the J gene lost 0 bases, with 6 bases spanning the gap. CDR3 nucleotide sequence: TGTGCCAGCAGCGTAGGCAATTACCAAGAGACCCAGTACTTC. It encodes CASSVGNYQETQYF.

The V gene is TRBV29-1, the J gene TRBJ2-7, with 7 bases matching TRBD2. The length of the CDR3 is 12 residues. J gave up 2 bases and V 6 bases, and 4 bases lay outside the gene matches. The germline gives CDR1 SQVTM, CDR2 ANQGSEA. For the CDR3, the DNA is TGCAGCGTCTCGAGCGGGACCTACGAGCAGTACTTC. This translates into CSVSSGTYEQYF.

This clonotype was found once. This chain joins TRBV29-1 and TRBJ1-1; 12 bases line up with TRBD1. In germline, CDR1 is SQVTM, CDR2 ANQGSEA. V dropped 6 bases and J dropped 12; count of bases not matched to a gene: 8. The CDR3 spans 12 residues. The CDR3 reads CSVGTGGAVTFF. CDR3 nucleotides: TGCAGCGTCGGGACAGGGGGCGCGGTGACTTTCTTT. Full variable domain (missing parts from reference TRBV29-1 and TRBJ1-1): SAVISQKPSRDICQRGTSLTIQCQVDSQVTMMFWYRQQPGQSLTLIATANQGSEATYESGFVIDKFPISRPNLTFSTLTVSNMSPEDSSIYLCSVGTGGAVTFFGQGTRLTVV.

This rearrangement joins TRBV20-1 to TRBJ2-7; D remains ambiguous. The V end lost 3 bases, the J end lost 5 bases, and 11 bases lay between the germline ends. Per germline, CDR1 DFQATT and CDR2 SNEGSKA (reference sequence). This CDR3 has 12 amino acids. CDR3 in amino acids: CSASPSSHEQYF. CDR3 nucleotide sequence: TGCAGTGCTAGCCCCAGTAGTCACGAGCAGTACTTC.

The V and J genes are TRBV5-4 and TRBJ2-3, with 9 bases identical to TRBD2. Germline V gives CDR1 SGHNT, CDR2 YYREEE (reference sequence). With V trimmed by 0 bases and J by 6 bases, 11 bases remained unmatched. This CDR3 spans 17 amino acids. The CDR3 spells CASSLARGLAVQDTQYF. CDR3 bases: TGTGCCAGCAGCTTGGCCAGGGGACTAGCTGTTCAGGATACGCAGTATTTT.